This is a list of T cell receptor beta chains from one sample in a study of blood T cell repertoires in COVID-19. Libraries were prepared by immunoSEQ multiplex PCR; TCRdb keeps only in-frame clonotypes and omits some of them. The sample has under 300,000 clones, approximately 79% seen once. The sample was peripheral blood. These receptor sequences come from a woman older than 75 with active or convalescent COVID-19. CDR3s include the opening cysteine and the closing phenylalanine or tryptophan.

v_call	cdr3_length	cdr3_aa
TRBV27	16	CASSLSGSISNQPQHF
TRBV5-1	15	CASSFQGEVNTEAFF
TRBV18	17	CASSPTSGTTVDQPQHF
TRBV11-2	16	CASSPLLAGVTDTQYF
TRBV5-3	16	CARREPGQYSNQPQHF
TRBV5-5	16	CASSFLAGQNTGELFF
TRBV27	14	CASSSGTTVSPLHF
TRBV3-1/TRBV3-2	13	CAIGQVRGGTQYF
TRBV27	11	CASSKGYEQYF
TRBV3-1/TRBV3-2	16	CASSQSLLAGTYEQYF
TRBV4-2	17	CASSPRLQANMNTEAFF
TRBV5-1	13	CASTGQGNTEAFF
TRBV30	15	CAWSPPSSWGDTQYF
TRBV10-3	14	CAISPRQQEQEQYF
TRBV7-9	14	CASSSLRGGETQYF
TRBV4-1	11	CASSSHYEQYF
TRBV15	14	CATSRRGPMNEQYF
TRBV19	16	CASSIATGGRRETQYF
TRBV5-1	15	CASTQAGVGNNEQFF
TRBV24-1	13	CATDRTDGNTIYF
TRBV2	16	CASIRLKGLDNSPLHF
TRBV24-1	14	CATSDLTGAGGYTF
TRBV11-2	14	CASSSLGSLTEAFF
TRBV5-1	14	CASSLGQSNSPLHF
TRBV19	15	CASATGQLINYGYTF
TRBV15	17	CATSQRGSGGSNNEQFF
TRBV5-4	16	CASSLDQGLSNYGYTF
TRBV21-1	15	CASSTRGQVLYGYTF
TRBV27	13	CASSTDSRVRQFF